This is a list of T cell receptor beta chains from one sample in a study of control samples from healthy donors and cancer patients. The assay was immunoSEQ multiplex PCR, and TCRdb's table has in-frame clones only and misses some. This table has tens of thousands of clones, 87% appearing once. Input material: PBMCs. The receptors were gathered from a man in his fifties or sixties with head and neck cancer. Each CDR3 is given with its conserved first and last residue. D genes are given only for firm matches. Not every row has a clone size; where given, it reads once, few, many or a size class.

D: .; J: TRBJ1-3; size: .; V: TRBV15; DNA: TGTGCCACCAGCAGAGGTGTCACCTCTGGAAACACCATATATTTT; CDR3: CATSRGVTSGNTIYF
D: .; J: TRBJ2-7; size: .; V: TRBV27; DNA: TGTGCCAGCCGTGGGGTCGTCTCCTACGAGCAGTACTTC; CDR3: CASRGVVSYEQYF
D: .; J: TRBJ1-4; size: .; V: TRBV19; DNA: TGTGCCAGTGGGGTATCTAATGAAAAACTGTTTTTT; CDR3: CASGVSNEKLFF
D: TRBD1; J: TRBJ2-3; size: few; V: TRBV4-2; DNA: TGTGCCAGCAGCCACGGGACAGCTACTTCTAGCACAGATACGCAGTATTTT; CDR3: CASSHGTATSSTDTQYF
D: .; J: TRBJ1-1; size: .; V: TRBV12-3/TRBV12-4; DNA: TGTGCCAGCAACGGACAGATCAACACTGAAGCTTTCTTT; CDR3: CASNGQINTEAFF
D: TRBD1; J: TRBJ1-6; size: .; V: TRBV9; DNA: TGTGCCAGCAGCGGGGACAGTAATTCACCCCTCCACTTT; CDR3: CASSGDSNSPLHF
D: .; J: TRBJ2-3; size: .; V: TRBV15; DNA: TGTGCCACCAGCAGAGAAGGGCGGCTAAACACAGATACGCAGTATTTT; CDR3: CATSREGRLNTDTQYF
D: .; J: TRBJ2-4; size: .; V: TRBV4-3; DNA: TGCGCCAGCAGCCAGGGGGGCGGTCAAAACATTCAGTACTTC; CDR3: CASSQGGGQNIQYF
D: .; J: TRBJ2-3; size: .; V: TRBV2; DNA: TGTGCCAGTCACGCCGGTGTCAGCACAGATACGCAGTATTTT; CDR3: CASHAGVSTDTQYF
D: .; J: TRBJ1-2; size: .; V: TRBV28; DNA: TGTGCCAGCAGTTTACAGGCAGGCTCTTACTATGGCTACACCTTC; CDR3: CASSLQAGSYYGYTF
D: TRBD1; J: TRBJ2-6; size: .; V: TRBV19; DNA: TGTGCCAGTAGTTTGGGCGGGACAGGGGTCCACTCTGGGGCCAACGTCCTGACTTTC; CDR3: CASSLGGTGVHSGANVLTF
D: TRBD2; J: TRBJ2-3; size: .; V: TRBV5-4; DNA: TGTGCCAGCAGCGGCAGCGGGGCACGCACAGATACGCAGTATTTT; CDR3: CASSGSGARTDTQYF
D: .; J: TRBJ2-7; size: .; V: TRBV5-4; DNA: TGTGCCAGCAGCTTGCTGTCCTACGAGCAGTACTTC; CDR3: CASSLLSYEQYF
D: .; J: TRBJ2-7; size: .; V: TRBV4-2; DNA: TGTGCCAGCAGCCAAGTTATGGGGGCGGGTTACGAGCAGTACTTC; CDR3: CASSQVMGAGYEQYF
D: .; J: TRBJ2-1; size: .; V: TRBV18; DNA: TGTGCCAGCTCACCAGTGGGGGCTTCCTACAATGAGCAGTTCTTC; CDR3: CASSPVGASYNEQFF
D: .; J: TRBJ2-1; size: .; V: TRBV3-1/TRBV3-2; DNA: TGTGCCAGCAGCCAAGATGGGAATGAGCAGTTCTTC; CDR3: CASSQDGNEQFF
D: TRBD1; J: TRBJ1-6; size: .; V: TRBV5-8; DNA: TGTGCCAGCAGGTACGACAGGGACAATTCACCCCTCCACTTT; CDR3: CASRYDRDNSPLHF
D: .; J: TRBJ1-2; size: .; V: TRBV30; DNA: TGTGCCTGGGATAACTATGGCTACACCTTC; CDR3: CAWDNYGYTF
D: .; J: TRBJ2-7; size: .; V: TRBV7-8; DNA: TGTGCCAGCAGCTTAGCGGAGCTTCGCGAGCAGTACTTC; CDR3: CASSLAELREQYF
D: TRBD1; J: TRBJ1-6; size: .; V: TRBV2; DNA: TGTGCCAGCAGTGAAGCGATCCGGGACAGGGGTTCACCCCTCCACTTT; CDR3: CASSEAIRDRGSPLHF
D: TRBD1; J: TRBJ1-1; size: .; V: TRBV3-1/TRBV3-2; DNA: TGTGCCAGCAGCCAACGCCGGACAGGGGTAGAAAACACTGAAGCTTTCTTT; CDR3: CASSQRRTGVENTEAFF
D: TRBD2; J: TRBJ2-7; size: .; V: TRBV6-2/TRBV6-3; DNA: TGTGCCAGCAGTAGCCCGGGCCGGGCGGGAGTGAGGTCCTACGAGCAGTACTTC; CDR3: CASSSPGRAGVRSYEQYF